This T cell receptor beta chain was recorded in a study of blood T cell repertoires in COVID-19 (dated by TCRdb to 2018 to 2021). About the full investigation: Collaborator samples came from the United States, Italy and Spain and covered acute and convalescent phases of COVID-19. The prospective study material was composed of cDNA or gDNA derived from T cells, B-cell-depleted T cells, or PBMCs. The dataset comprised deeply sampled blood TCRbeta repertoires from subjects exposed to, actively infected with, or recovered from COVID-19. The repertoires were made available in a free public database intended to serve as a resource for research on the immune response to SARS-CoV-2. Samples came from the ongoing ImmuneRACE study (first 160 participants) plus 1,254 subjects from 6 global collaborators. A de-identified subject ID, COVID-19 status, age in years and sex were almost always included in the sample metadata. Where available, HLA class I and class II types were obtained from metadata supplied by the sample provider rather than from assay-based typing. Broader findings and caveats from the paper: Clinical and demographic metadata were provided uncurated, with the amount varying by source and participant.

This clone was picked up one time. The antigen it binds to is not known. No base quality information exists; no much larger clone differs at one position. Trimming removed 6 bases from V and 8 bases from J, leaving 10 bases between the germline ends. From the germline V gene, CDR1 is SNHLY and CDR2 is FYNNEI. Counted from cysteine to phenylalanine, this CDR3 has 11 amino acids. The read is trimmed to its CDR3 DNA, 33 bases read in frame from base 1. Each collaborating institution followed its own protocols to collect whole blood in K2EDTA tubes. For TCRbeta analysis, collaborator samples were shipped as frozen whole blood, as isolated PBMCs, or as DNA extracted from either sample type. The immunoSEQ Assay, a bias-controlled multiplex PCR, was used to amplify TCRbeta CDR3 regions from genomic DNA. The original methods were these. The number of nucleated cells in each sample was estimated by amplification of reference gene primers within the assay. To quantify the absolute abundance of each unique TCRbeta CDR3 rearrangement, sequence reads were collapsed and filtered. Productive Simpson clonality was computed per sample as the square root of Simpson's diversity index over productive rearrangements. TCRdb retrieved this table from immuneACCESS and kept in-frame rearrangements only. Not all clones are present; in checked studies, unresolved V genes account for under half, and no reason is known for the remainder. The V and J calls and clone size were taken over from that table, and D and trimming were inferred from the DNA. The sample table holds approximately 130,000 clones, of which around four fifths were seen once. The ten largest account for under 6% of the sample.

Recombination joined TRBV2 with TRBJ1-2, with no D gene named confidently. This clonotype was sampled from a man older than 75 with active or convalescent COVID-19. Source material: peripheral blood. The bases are TGTGCCAGCAGGGGTGAGGTCGGCTACACCTTC. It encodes CASRGEVGYTF. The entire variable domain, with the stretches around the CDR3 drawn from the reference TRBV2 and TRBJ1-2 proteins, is EPEVTQTPSHQVTQMGQEVILRCVPISNHLYFYWYRQILGQKVEFLVSFYNNEISEKSEIFDDQFSVERPDGSNFTLKIRSTKLEDSAMYFCASRGEVGYTFGSGTRLTVV.